The 31 T cell receptor beta chains below come from one sample, sequenced in a study of cytomegalovirus exposure and HLA in healthy donors. PCR amplification relied on 60 Vbeta primers (plus 13 Jbeta primers). TCRdb's table, derived via immunoSEQ multiplex PCR, lists solely in-frame clones and lacks some. The repertoire holds about 150,000 clones, with around 74% as singletons. The sample comprised PBMCs. The receptor source for this set is a man aged 18 to 30 in good health and CMV-seronegative.

This clone turned up a few times. V is TRBV6-4 and J is TRBJ2-3, with TRBD2 matching 9 bases. Germline V gives CDR1 MRHNA, CDR2 SNTAGT. V gave up 2 bases and J gave up 4 bases; unmatched junction bases: 7. The CDR3 runs to 16 residues. The CDR3 protein is CASSDLSGSGADTQYF. CDR3 DNA: TGTGCCAGCAGTGACCTTAGCGGGAGCGGGGCAGATACGCAGTATTTT.

The CDR3: CASRLGRDNEQFF. The CDR3 DNA sequence: TGTGCCAGCAGACTAGGTAGGGACAATGAGCAGTTCTTC. The chain joins TRBV28 to TRBJ2-1; weak D call: TRBD2 (5 bases). Trimming pared 6 bases from V and 5 bases from J, leaving 11 bases between. The germline CDR1 and CDR2 sequences are MDHEN and SYDVKM. The CDR3 length is 13 residues. Using reference TRBV28 and TRBJ2-1 for the parts outside the CDR3, the full variable domain is DVKVTQSSRYLVKRTGEKVFLECVQDMDHENMFWYRQDPGLGLRLIYFSYDVKMKEKGDIPEGYSVSREKKERFSLILESASTNQTSMYLCASRLGRDNEQFFGPGTRLTVL.

The V and J genes are TRBV7-9 and TRBJ2-4, with D tentatively TRBD1 (8 bases). The V end lost 4 bases, the J end lost 10 bases, and 17 bases lay between the germline ends. The germline CDR1 and CDR2 sequences are SEHNR and FQNEAQ (reference sequence). This CDR3 is 14 amino acids long. The CDR3 loop is CASSYTGGGRIQYF. The CDR3 nucleotides read TGTGCCAGCAGCTATACAGGGGGAGGGCGGATTCAGTACTTC.

V gene TRBV30 combines with J gene TRBJ2-7; TRBD1 might be the D (5 bases). The CDR3 consists of 11 residues. V lost 2 bases and J lost 5, with 7 bases in between. CDR1 is GTSNPN and CDR2 is SVGIG in the germline V gene (reference sequence). The CDR3 DNA reads as TGTGCCTGGAGTCAGGGAAACGAGCAGTACTTC. Translating it yields CAWSQGNEQYF.

J is TRBJ1-3 and V is TRBV5-8; tentatively, D is TRBD1 (5 bases). Germline-derived CDR1 and CDR2 are SGHTS and YDEGEE. V dropped 4 bases and J dropped 3 bases, with 20 bases sitting between them. The CDR3 covers 17 residues. The CDR3 spells CASSPVAGLWVGNTIYF. The CDR3 nucleotides are TGTGCCAGCAGCCCGGTGGCGGGACTGTGGGTTGGAAACACCATATATTTT.

About this clone itself: Other DNA sequences in the sample encode the same CDR3. The J gene is TRBJ2-5, the V gene TRBV5-1; D ambiguous. Germline values: CDR1 SGHRS, CDR2 YFSETQ. The V gene lost 0 bases and the J gene lost 5 bases, with 5 bases spanning the gap. This CDR3 has 12 residues. CDR3: CASSLARETQYF. The CDR3 region has the DNA TGCGCCAGCAGCTTGGCCCGGGAGACCCAGTACTTC.

The V and J genes are TRBV28 and TRBJ2-7; TRBD1 is a possible D gene (5 bases). With 2 bases removed from V and 2 bases from J, the gap between germline ends came to 16 bases. The CDR3 covers 16 residues. CDR1 is MDHEN and CDR2 is SYDVKM in the germline V gene. The CDR3 is CASSLTFGDRPYEQYF. In DNA form, the CDR3 reads TGTGCCAGCAGTTTAACTTTCGGAGACAGACCCTACGAGCAGTACTTC.

This clone showed up just a few times. The chain recombines TRBV30 with TRBJ2-7, with TRBD2 as a possible D gene (6 bases). Per germline, CDR1 GTSNPN and CDR2 SVGIG (reference sequence). The germline V and J ends were trimmed by 3 bases and 3 bases, with 18 bases remaining between them. CDR3 length: 15 amino acids. CDR3 loop: CAWRISPGAYYEQYF. CDR3 sequence (DNA): TGTGCCTGGAGAATATCCCCGGGAGCTTACTACGAGCAGTACTTC.

This chain links TRBV27 with TRBJ2-2, with 10 nucleotides matching TRBD1. V lost 1 base to trimming and J lost 8 bases; unmatched junction nucleotides: 7. Germline loops: CDR1 MNHEY, CDR2 SMNVEV (reference sequence). This CDR3 contains 16 residues. The CDR3 protein is CASSLFETGGVGELFF. CDR3 sequence (DNA): TGTGCCAGCAGTTTATTCGAGACAGGGGGCGTAGGGGAGCTGTTTTTT.

The J gene is TRBJ2-1, the V gene TRBV4-3, with 8 bases fitting TRBD2. The CDR3 totals 13 residues. Germline V lookup: CDR1 LGHNA, CDR2 YSLEER. The CDR3 loop is CATSPGGGNEQFF. The CDR3 nucleotides are TGCGCAACCTCACCCGGGGGGGGTAATGAGCAGTTCTTC.

This clone appeared a single time. The rearrangement links TRBV7-9 to TRBJ2-1, with D possibly being TRBD2 (5 bases). The V gene's germline CDR1 is SEHNR and CDR2 FQNEAQ (reference sequence). The CDR3 loop spans 15 amino acids. Between the trimmed V and J ends, which lost 6 bases and 5 bases, there was a span of 17 bases. This CDR3 reads CASRDSAFANNEQFF. The CDR3 DNA follows: TGTGCCAGCAGGGACTCGGCCTTTGCCAACAATGAGCAGTTCTTC. The full variable domain, with the rest looked up from reference TRBV7-9 and TRBJ2-1, is DTGVSQNPRHKITKRGQNVTFRCDPISEHNRLYWYRQTLGQGPEFLTYFQNEAQLEKSRLLSDRFSAERPKGSFSTLEIQRTEQGDSAMYLCASRDSAFANNEQFFGPGTRLTVL.

The chain combines TRBV4-1 with TRBJ2-3; D might be TRBD1 (5 bases). Germline assignment: CDR1 MGHRA and CDR2 YSYEKL. The V gene lost 5 bases and the J gene lost 3 bases, with 18 bases spanning the gap. There are 16 residues in the CDR3. Written as DNA, the CDR3 is TGCGCCAGCAGCTTCACAGGACCTGGTGGGACAGATACGCAGTATTTT. This sequence encodes CASSFTGPGGTDTQYF.

The rearrangement links TRBV7-7 to TRBJ2-7; tentative D call: TRBD1 (5 bases). V was pared by 5 bases and J by 4 bases, with 18 bases between. Germline V gene lookup returns CDR1 SSHAT and CDR2 FNYEAQ (reference sequence). CDR3 length: 15 amino acids. The CDR3 reads CASSPARDPGYEQYF. The CDR3 DNA follows: TGTGCCAGCAGCCCCGCCAGGGATCCCGGGTACGAGCAGTACTTC.

This chain links TRBV5-6 with TRBJ2-5; 11 bases fit TRBD1. CDR1 SGHDT and CDR2 YYEEEE come from the germline V gene. V lost 3 bases and J lost 3; bases outside the gene matches: 7. The CDR3 is made up of 16 amino acids. Written as DNA, the CDR3 is TGTGCCAGCAGCTGGCGGGACAGGGGGACTAAAGAGACCCAGTACTTC. Its translation: CASSWRDRGTKETQYF.

CDR3 coding DNA: TGTGCCAGCAGCCACCAGGTTGAGATTTCACCCCTCCACTTT. Its protein is CASSHQVEISPLHF. The chain is built from TRBV14 and TRBJ1-6; D is uncertain. The CDR3 length is 14 residues. Looked up from germline, CDR1 is SGHDN and CDR2 is FVKESK. Trimming cost V 3 bases and J 9 bases, with 12 bases left between them. Combining the CDR3 with reference TRBV14 and TRBJ1-6 gives the whole variable domain EAGVTQFPSHSVIEKGQTVTLRCDPISGHDNLYWYRRVMGKEIKFLLHFVKESKQDESGMPNNRFLAERTGGTYSTLKVQPAELEDSGVYFCASSHQVEISPLHFGNGTRLTVT.

This sequence joins TRBV5-1 and TRBJ2-1, with TRBD2 matching 9 bases. CDR3 size: 16 residues. The germline V gene has CDR1 SGHRS and CDR2 YFSETQ. The V segment lost 4 bases and the J segment 1 base; nucleotides outside the gene matches: 6. In nucleotides, the CDR3 is TGCGCCAGCAGCCAGTCTAGCGGGGAATCCTACAATGAGCAGTTCTTC. It encodes CASSQSSGESYNEQFF. The full variable domain, completed using reference TRBV5-1 and TRBJ2-1, is KAGVTQTPRYLIKTRGQQVTLSCSPISGHRSVSWYQQTPGQGLQFLFEYFSETQRNKGNFPGRFSGRQFSNSRSEMNVSTLELGDSALYLCASSQSSGESYNEQFFGPGTRLTVL.

This clone has just one count. The V gene is TRBV4-3, the J gene TRBJ2-6; a weak D match, TRBD1 (5 bases). The CDR3 spans 15 residues. CDR1 and CDR2 from the germline V gene are LGHNA and YSLEER. V was clipped by 1 base and J by 12 bases, with 16 bases between them. CDR3 residues: CASSQVGGRAPVLTF. The DNA of the CDR3 is TGCGCCAGCAGCCAAGTGGGCGGCAGGGCCCCCGTCCTGACTTTC.

The chain has TRBV15 and TRBJ2-4; 11 bases agree with TRBD1. V was pared by 1 base and J by 2 bases, with 13 bases of the junction left unmatched. Germline-derived CDR1 and CDR2 are LNHNV and YYDKDF (reference sequence). CDR3 size: 20 residues. The CDR3: CATSRAEPTGQGATKNIQYF. In nucleotides, the CDR3 is TGTGCCACCAGCAGAGCTGAGCCCACCGGACAGGGGGCAACCAAAAACATTCAGTACTTC.

This chain connects TRBV7-8 to TRBJ2-1, with 7 bases identical to TRBD2. The CDR3 covers 15 residues. V lost 4 bases and J lost 6; bases outside the gene matches: 9. The germline gives CDR1 SGHVS, CDR2 FQNEAQ. The CDR3 sequence: CASSSPWGGPNEQFF. CDR3 bases: TGTGCCAGCAGCTCCCCCTGGGGAGGGCCCAATGAGCAGTTCTTC.

A few counts support this clone. This sample also contains other DNA sequences that code for the same CDR3. The chain recombines TRBV7-2 with TRBJ2-5; D is unresolved. Germline V gives CDR1 SGHTA, CDR2 FQGNSA. The CDR3 is 13 amino acids. V dropped 5 bases and J dropped 4 bases, with 11 bases sitting between them. The CDR3 bases are TGTGCCAGCAGCCCCGGTGGTGGAGAGACCCAGTACTTC. Encoded protein: CASSPGGGETQYF. Filled out from reference TRBV7-2 and TRBJ2-5, the complete variable domain reads GAGVSQSPSNKVTEKGKDVELRCDPISGHTALYWYRQSLGQGLEFLIYFQGNSAPDKSGLPSDRFSAERTGGSVSTLTIQRTQQEDSAVYLCASSPGGGETQYFGPGTRLLVL.

This chain joins TRBV5-6 and TRBJ2-7; no definite D call. Germline CDR1 reads SGHDT; CDR2 reads YYEEEE. The CDR3 is made up of 12 amino acids. Trimming removed 0 bases at V and 6 bases at J, with 7 bases between. CDR3 nucleotide sequence: TGTGCCAGCAGCTTGGGACATCTCGAGCAGTACTTC. Translated: CASSLGHLEQYF.

J is TRBJ1-5 and V is TRBV14, with TRBD1 as a possible D gene (5 bases). The V end was cut by 0 bases, the J end by 2 bases, with 17 bases between. The germline V gene encodes CDR1 SGHDN and CDR2 FVKESK. This CDR3 region has 18 residues. The CDR3 is CASSQDCVGGWGNQPQHF. For the CDR3, the DNA is TGTGCCAGCAGCCAAGATTGCGTGGGGGGGTGGGGCAATCAGCCCCAGCATTTT.

This clone was seen a few times. The chain joins TRBV7-2 to TRBJ2-3; 12 nucleotides line up with TRBD2. This CDR3 comprises 16 residues. From germline, CDR1 is SGHTA and CDR2 FQGNSA. The trim removed 1 base at V and 3 bases at J, leaving 2 bases unmatched. The CDR3 sequence is CASSLDLAGGTDTQYF. Here the CDR3 DNA reads TGTGCCAGCAGCTTAGACCTAGCGGGAGGGACAGATACGCAGTATTTT.

V is TRBV5-1 and J is TRBJ2-7, with a possible D match to TRBD1 (7 bases). The CDR3 length is 16 residues. V was clipped by 0 bases and J by 5 bases, with 18 bases between them. Germline-derived CDR1 and CDR2 are SGHRS and YFSETQ. The CDR3 is CASSLGPGQEGNEQYF. The CDR3 DNA reads as TGCGCCAGCAGCTTGGGCCCCGGACAGGAGGGGAACGAGCAGTACTTC.

This sequence joins TRBV5-6 and TRBJ1-2, with 8 nucleotides matching TRBD1. The CDR3 is made up of 15 amino acids. CDR1 SGHDT and CDR2 YYEEEE come from the germline V gene. V shed 4 bases and J 8 bases; nucleotides not matched to a gene: 13. The CDR3 nucleotides are TGTGCCAGCAGCCCGGGGACAGGCTCGAGTAGGGGCTACACCTTC. Its protein product is CASSPGTGSSRGYTF.

The V and J genes are TRBV19 and TRBJ1-5; possible D gene TRBD1, 5 bases. The CDR3 has 14 residues. Deletions cut 9 bases from V and 5 bases from J, with 17 bases between. CDR1 LNHDA and CDR2 SQIVND come from the germline V gene (reference sequence). CDR3 protein: CASTPTDTDQPQHF. For the CDR3, the DNA is TGTGCCAGCACCCCGACAGATACGGATCAGCCCCAGCATTTT.

This chain uses TRBV10-3 with TRBJ1-1; D is ambiguous. Trimming took off 0 bases at V and 3 bases at J, with 8 bases between the two ends. The CDR3 contains 14 residues. Germline CDR1 ENHRY, CDR2 SYGVKD. The CDR3 coding sequence is TGTGCCATCAGTGAGTCCGGGCGGGACACTGAAGCTTTCTTT. This codes for CAISESGRDTEAFF.

This chain uses TRBV7-9 with TRBJ2-2; the D gene is possibly TRBD1 (6 bases). V was shortened by 6 bases and J by 0 bases, with 14 bases between the two germline ends. Germline assignment: CDR1 SEHNR and CDR2 FQNEAQ (reference sequence). The CDR3 runs 16 residues. In nucleotides, the CDR3 is TGTGCCAGCAGTCGTCTTGGGGGCGCGAACACCGGGGAGCTGTTTTTT. Translated, it gives CASSRLGGANTGELFF.

The chain uses TRBV7-8 and TRBJ2-5; 9 bases match TRBD2. This CDR3 has 15 amino acids. The V gene end was trimmed by 5 bases and the J gene end by 5 bases; junction bases not matched to a gene: 9. The germline V gene has CDR1 SGHVS and CDR2 FQNEAQ. The CDR3 sequence: CASSAGGEGYETQYF. In DNA form, the CDR3 reads TGTGCCAGCAGCGCGGGGGGGGAGGGTTATGAGACCCAGTACTTC.

This clone has only a few counts. The gene calls are TRBV4-1 and TRBJ1-2; TRBD1 agrees at 8 bases. Germline CDR1 MGHRA, CDR2 YSYEKL. V lost 1 base and J lost 8; bases outside the gene matches: 9. The CDR3 totals 15 residues. The CDR3 nucleotides are TGCGCCAGCAGCCAAGGGACAGGGCAAGGGGAAGGCTACACCTTC. Encoded protein: CASSQGTGQGEGYTF.

This clone was detected once. V and J are TRBV9 and TRBJ2-1; 10 bases agree with TRBD2. V was clipped by 0 bases and J by 10 bases; unmatched bases: 13. The length of the CDR3 is 17 residues. From germline, CDR1 is SGDLS and CDR2 YYNGEE. CDR3 bases: TGTGCCAGCAGCGTAGGAGCGGGAGGGCCTCTAAAGAGGGAGCAGTTCTTC. Amino acid sequence: CASSVGAGGPLKREQFF.